The subject of this entry is one T cell receptor (beta chain). What antigen it recognizes has not been identified. No base qualities exist here, and no much larger clone lies one base off it. V is clipped by 5 bases and J by 7 bases, and the sequence between their germline boundaries is 18 bases long. Taken from cysteine to phenylalanine, the CDR3 has 15 residues. The read is trimmed to its CDR3 DNA, 45 bases read in frame from base 1. As encoded in the germline V gene, CDR1 is KGHSH while CDR2 is LQKENI. The collaborating institutions used their own protocols to collect whole blood in K2EDTA tubes. Collaborator samples were shipped for TCRbeta analysis as frozen whole blood, isolated PBMCs, or DNA extracted from either sample type. TCRbeta CDR3 regions were amplified from genomic DNA using the immunoSEQ Assay, a bias-controlled multiplex PCR. The study's processing was this. Within the assay, amplification of reference gene primers was used to estimate how many nucleated cells each sample contained. To quantify the absolute abundance of each unique TCRbeta CDR3 rearrangement, sequence reads were collapsed and filtered. Productive Simpson clonality was computed per sample as the square root of Simpson's diversity index over productive rearrangements. Entries here come from immuneACCESS through TCRdb and include only in-frame sequences with V and J called. Some clones fail to appear in such tables; in the studies checked, an unresolved V gene covers under half of the shortfall, and the cause of the remainder is unknown. The V and J calls and clone size come from that table; D and trimming were worked out from the DNA. Counted in this sample were about 68,000 clones; roughly 85% of them appeared once. Roughly 20% of the sample goes to the ten largest clones.

The data are from a study of blood T cell repertoires in COVID-19 (dated by TCRdb to about 2020). With respect to the entire study: Samples from collaborators originated in the United States, Italy and Spain and spanned both the acute and convalescent phases of COVID-19. The material from the prospective study consisted of cDNA or gDNA derived from T cells, B-cell-depleted T cells, or PBMCs. The dataset comprised deeply sampled blood TCRbeta repertoires from subjects exposed to, actively infected with, or recovered from COVID-19. The repertoires were released in a freely available public database meant as a resource for research on the immune response to SARS-CoV-2. Samples came from the ongoing ImmuneRACE study (first 160 participants) plus 1,254 subjects from 6 global collaborators. Nearly every sample came with metadata listing a de-identified subject ID, COVID-19 status, age in years and sex. Where available, HLA class I and class II types were taken from metadata supplied by the sample provider and were not determined by assay-based typing.

Overall study outcomes, separate from this receptor: The quantity of clinical and demographic metadata differed by source and by participant and was supplied without curation.

Source material: peripheral blood. The chain was built from TRBV18 and TRBJ1-5; no D gene call is confident. The receptor comes from a man aged 50-60 years with acute or convalescent COVID-19. The CDR3 protein: CASSDPRVGGQPQHF. The sequenced DNA: TGTGCCAGCTCAGACCCCCGAGTGGGAGGACAGCCCCAGCATTTT. With the portions outside the CDR3 filled from the reference TRBV18 and TRBJ1-5 genes, the complete variable region becomes NAGVMQNPRHLVRRRGQEARLRCSPMKGHSHVYWYRQLPEEGLKFMVYLQKENIIDESGMPKERFSAEFPKEGPSILRIQQVVRGDSAAYFCASSDPRVGGQPQHFGDGTRLSIL.